These 3 T cell receptor beta chains originate from one sample sequenced in a study of blood T cells in healthy people across ages. Combining a sample-barcoded 5' primer with a J-beta primer mix, a second PCR ran for roughly 7 to 12 cycles. MiXCR, applied by TCRdb to the 5' RACE reads, yields one record per CDR3 protein. The profile covers hundreds of thousands of distinct CDR3 sequences, with roughly 32% appearing a single time and 15% to 17% taken by the ten largest. Sample: blood. These receptors were taken from a woman of 80 years or more in good health.

This clonotype was found many times. The rearrangement uses TRBV3-1 and TRBJ1-2; 7 bases are shared with TRBD1. Germline V CDR1 and CDR2: LGHDT, YNNKEL (reference sequence). The CDR3 runs 16 residues. V gave up 5 bases and J gave up 4 bases; unmatched junction bases: 13. The CDR3 coding sequence is TGTGCCAGCAGCGACCCTGGGACAGCTAGGATCTATGGCTACACCTTC. Translating gives CASSDPGTARIYGYTF.

The chain carries TRBV21-1 and TRBJ2-4; the table's D gene call, TRBD1, was not cross checked with the DNA. TRBV21-1 is termed a pseudogene. The CDR3 covers 20 residues. The CDR3 DNA reads as TGTGCCAGCAGCAGGCGGGGGCAGGGCACCCCTGACTTAGCCAAAAACATTCAGTACTTC. Protein: CASSRRGQGTPDLAKNIQYF.

This clonotype was seen ten or more times. The V and J genes are TRBV6-2 or TRBV6-3 and TRBJ2-3; 9 positions match TRBD1. The CDR3 spans 15 residues. Germline CDR1 reads MNHEY; CDR2 reads SVGEGT. The trim removed 5 bases at V and 5 bases at J, leaving 8 bases unmatched. The CDR3 region is CASSRTGEDIDTQYF. The CDR3 nucleotides read TGTGCCAGCAGTCGGACAGGGGAAGATATAGATACGCAGTATTTT.